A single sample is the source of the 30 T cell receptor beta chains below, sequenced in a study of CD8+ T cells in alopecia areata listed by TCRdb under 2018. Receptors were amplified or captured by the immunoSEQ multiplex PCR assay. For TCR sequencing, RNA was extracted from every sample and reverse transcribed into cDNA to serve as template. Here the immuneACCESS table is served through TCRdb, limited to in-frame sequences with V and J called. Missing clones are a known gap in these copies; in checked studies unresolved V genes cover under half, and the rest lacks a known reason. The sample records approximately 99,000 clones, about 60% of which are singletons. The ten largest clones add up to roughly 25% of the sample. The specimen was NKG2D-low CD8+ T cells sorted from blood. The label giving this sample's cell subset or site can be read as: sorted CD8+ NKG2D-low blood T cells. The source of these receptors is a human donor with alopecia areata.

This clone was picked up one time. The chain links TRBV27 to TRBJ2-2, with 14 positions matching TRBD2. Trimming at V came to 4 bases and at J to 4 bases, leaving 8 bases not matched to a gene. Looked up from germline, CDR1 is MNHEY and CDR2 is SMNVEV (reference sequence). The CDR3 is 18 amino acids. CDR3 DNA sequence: TGTGCCAGCAGTTACGGACTAGCGGGAGGTGGTAGCACCGGGGAGCTGTTTTTT. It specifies CASSYGLAGGGSTGELFF.

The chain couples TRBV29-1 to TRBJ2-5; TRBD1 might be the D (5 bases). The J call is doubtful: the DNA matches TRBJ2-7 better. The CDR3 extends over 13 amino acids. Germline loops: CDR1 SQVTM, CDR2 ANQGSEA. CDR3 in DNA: TGCAGCGCCAGGGTAGTGACCTCCTACGAGCAGTACTTC. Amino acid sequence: CSARVVTSYEQYF.

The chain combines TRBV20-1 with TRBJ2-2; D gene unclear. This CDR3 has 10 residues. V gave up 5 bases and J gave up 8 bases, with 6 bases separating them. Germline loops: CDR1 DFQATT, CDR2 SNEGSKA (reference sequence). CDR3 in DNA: TGCAGTGCTTCCAGTGGGGAGCTGTTTTTT. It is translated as CSASSGELFF.

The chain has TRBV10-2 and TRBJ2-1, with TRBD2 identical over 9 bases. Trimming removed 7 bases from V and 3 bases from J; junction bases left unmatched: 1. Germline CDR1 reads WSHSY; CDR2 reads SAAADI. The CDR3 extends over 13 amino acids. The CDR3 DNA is TGCGCCAGCACTAGCGGGAACTACAATGAGCAGTTCTTC. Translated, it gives CASTSGNYNEQFF.

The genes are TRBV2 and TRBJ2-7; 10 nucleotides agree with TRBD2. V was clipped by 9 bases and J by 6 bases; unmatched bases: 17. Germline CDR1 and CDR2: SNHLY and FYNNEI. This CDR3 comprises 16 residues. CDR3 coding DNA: TGTGCCAGTTATACGATTAGCGGGAGGATTGTCGGCGAGCAGTACTTC. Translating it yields CASYTISGRIVGEQYF.

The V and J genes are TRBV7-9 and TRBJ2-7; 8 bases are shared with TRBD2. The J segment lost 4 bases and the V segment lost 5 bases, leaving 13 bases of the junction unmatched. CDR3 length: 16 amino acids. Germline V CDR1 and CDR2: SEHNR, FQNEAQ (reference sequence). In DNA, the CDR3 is TGTGCCAGCAGCCAAATTGAAGCGGGAGAGAAATACGAGCAGTACTTC. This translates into CASSQIEAGEKYEQYF.

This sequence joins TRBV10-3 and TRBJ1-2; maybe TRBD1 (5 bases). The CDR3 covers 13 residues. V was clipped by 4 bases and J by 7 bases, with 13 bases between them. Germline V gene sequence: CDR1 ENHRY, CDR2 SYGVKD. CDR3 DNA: TGTGCCATCAGTGCCGGGACGGTTGTTGGCTACACCTTC. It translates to CAISAGTVVGYTF.

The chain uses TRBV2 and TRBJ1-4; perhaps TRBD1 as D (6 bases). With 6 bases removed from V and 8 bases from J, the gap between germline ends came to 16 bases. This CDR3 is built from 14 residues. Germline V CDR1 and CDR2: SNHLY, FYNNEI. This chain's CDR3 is CASREDSQNEKLFF. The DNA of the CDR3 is TGTGCCAGCAGAGAGGACAGCCAGAACGAAAAACTGTTTTTT.

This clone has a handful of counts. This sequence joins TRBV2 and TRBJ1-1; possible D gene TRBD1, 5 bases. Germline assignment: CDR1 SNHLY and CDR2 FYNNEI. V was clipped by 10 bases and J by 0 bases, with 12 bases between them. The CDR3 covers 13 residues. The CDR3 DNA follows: TGTGCCAACCCCAGGGAGATGAACACTGAAGCTTTCTTT. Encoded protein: CANPREMNTEAFF.

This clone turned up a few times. CDR3 nucleotide sequence: TGCGCCAGTCTTAGGCAAGAGACCCAGTACTTC. Its protein is CASLRQETQYF. The chain combines TRBV10-2 with TRBJ2-5; D gene uncertain. Trimming removed 9 bases at V and 2 bases at J, with 7 bases between. Germline lookup yields CDR1 WSHSY and CDR2 SAAADI. There are 11 residues in the CDR3.

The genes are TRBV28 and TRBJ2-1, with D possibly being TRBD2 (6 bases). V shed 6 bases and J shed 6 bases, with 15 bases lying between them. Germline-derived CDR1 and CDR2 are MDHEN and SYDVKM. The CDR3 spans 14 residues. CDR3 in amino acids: CASRLGTPLNEQFF. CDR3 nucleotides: TGTGCCAGCAGACTAGGGACTCCCCTCAATGAGCAGTTCTTC.

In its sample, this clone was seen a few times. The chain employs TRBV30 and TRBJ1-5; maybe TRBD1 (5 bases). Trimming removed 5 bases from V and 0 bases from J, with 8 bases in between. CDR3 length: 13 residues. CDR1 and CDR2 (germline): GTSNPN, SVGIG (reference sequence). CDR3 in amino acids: CAWDSYSNQPQHF. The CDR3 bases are TGTGCCTGGGACAGCTATAGCAATCAGCCCCAGCATTTT.

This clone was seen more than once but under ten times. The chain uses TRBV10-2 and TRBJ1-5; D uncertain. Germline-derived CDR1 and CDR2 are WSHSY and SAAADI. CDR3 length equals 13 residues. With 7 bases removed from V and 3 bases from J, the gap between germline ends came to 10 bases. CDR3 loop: CASMDAYNQPQHF. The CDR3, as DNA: TGCGCCAGCATGGACGCATACAATCAGCCCCAGCATTTT.

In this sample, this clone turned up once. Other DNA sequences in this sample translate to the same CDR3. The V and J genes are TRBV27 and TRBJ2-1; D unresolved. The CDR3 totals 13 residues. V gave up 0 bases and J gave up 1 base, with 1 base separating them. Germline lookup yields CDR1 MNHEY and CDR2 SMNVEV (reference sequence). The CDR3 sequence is CASSLSSYNEQFF. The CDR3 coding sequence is TGTGCCAGCAGTTTATCTTCCTACAATGAGCAGTTCTTC.

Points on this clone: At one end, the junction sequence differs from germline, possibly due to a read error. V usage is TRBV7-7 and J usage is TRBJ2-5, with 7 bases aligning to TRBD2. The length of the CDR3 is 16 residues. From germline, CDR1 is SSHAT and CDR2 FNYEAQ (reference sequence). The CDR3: CASSLAREGFQETQYF. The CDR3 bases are TGTGCTAGCAGCTTAGCGAGGGAGGGGTTCCAAGAGACCCAGTACTTC.

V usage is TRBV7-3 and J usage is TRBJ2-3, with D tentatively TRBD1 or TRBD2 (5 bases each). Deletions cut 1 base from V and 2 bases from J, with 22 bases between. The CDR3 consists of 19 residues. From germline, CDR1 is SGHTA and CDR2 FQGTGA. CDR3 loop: CASSLRGTRPRFPTDTQYF. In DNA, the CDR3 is TGTGCCAGCAGCTTAAGAGGGACGAGGCCGCGGTTTCCCACAGATACGCAGTATTTT.

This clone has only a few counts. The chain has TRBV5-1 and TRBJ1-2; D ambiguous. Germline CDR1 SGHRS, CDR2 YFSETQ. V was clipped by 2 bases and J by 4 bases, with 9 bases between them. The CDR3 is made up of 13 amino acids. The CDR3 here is CASSLSQIYGYTF. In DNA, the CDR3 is TGCGCCAGCAGCTTATCACAGATCTATGGCTACACCTTC.

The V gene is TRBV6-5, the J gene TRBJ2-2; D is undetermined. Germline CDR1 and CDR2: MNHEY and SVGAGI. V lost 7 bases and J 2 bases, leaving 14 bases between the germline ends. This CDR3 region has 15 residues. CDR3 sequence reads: CASTYTAANTGELFF. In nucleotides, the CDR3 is TGTGCCAGCACCTACACGGCAGCTAACACCGGGGAGCTGTTTTTT.

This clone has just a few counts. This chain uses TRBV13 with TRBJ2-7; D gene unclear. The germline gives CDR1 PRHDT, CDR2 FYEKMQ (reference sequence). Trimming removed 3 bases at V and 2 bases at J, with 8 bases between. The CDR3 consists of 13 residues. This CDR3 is CASSLGMTYEQYF. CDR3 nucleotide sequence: TGTGCCAGCAGCTTGGGGATGACCTACGAGCAGTACTTC.

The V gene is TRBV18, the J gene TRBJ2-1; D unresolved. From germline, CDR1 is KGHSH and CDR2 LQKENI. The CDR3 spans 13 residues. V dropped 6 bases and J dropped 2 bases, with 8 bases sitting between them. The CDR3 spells CASSPIPYNEQFF. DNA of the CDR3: TGTGCCAGCTCGCCGATCCCCTACAATGAGCAGTTCTTC. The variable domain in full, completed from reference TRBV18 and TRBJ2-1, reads NAGVMQNPRHLVRRRGQEARLRCSPMKGHSHVYWYRQLPEEGLKFMVYLQKENIIDESGMPKERFSAEFPKEGPSILRIQQVVRGDSAAYFCASSPIPYNEQFFGPGTRLTVL.

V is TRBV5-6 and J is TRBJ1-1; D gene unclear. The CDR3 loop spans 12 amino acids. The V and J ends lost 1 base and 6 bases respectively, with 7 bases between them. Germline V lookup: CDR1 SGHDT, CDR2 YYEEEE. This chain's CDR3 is CASSLSGAEAFF. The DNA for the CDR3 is TGTGCCAGCAGCTTGAGCGGGGCTGAAGCTTTCTTT.

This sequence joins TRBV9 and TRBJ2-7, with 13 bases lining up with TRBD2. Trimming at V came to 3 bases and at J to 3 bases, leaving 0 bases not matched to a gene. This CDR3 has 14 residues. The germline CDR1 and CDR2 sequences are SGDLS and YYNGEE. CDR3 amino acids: CASSGTSGSYEQYF. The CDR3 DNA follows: TGTGCCAGCAGCGGGACTAGCGGGAGCTACGAGCAGTACTTC.

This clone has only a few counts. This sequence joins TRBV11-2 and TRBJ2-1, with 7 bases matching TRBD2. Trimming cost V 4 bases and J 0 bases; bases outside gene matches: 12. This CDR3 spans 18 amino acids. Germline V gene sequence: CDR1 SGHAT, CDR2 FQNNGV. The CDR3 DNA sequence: TGTGCCAGCAGCTGGGGGTTAATTGGGACTATCTCCTACAATGAGCAGTTCTTC. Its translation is CASSWGLIGTISYNEQFF.

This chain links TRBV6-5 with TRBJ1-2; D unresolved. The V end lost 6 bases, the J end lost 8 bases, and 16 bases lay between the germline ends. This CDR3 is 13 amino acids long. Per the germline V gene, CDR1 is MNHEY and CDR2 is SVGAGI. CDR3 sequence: CASSLLSGEGYTF. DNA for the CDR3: TGTGCCAGCAGCCTACTCAGTGGGGAAGGCTACACCTTC.

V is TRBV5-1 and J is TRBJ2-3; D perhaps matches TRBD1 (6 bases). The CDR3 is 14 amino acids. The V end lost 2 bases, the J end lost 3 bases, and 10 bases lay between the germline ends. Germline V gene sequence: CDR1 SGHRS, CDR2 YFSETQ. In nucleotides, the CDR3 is TGCGCCAGCAGCTTAATCAGGGGTACAGATACGCAGTATTTT. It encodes CASSLIRGTDTQYF.

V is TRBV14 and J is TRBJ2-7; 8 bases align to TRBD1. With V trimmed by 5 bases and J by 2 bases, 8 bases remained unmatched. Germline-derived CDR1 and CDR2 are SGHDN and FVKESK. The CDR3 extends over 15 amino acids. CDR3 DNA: TGTGCCAGCAGCAAACCGGGACAGGACCCCTACGAGCAGTACTTC. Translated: CASSKPGQDPYEQYF.

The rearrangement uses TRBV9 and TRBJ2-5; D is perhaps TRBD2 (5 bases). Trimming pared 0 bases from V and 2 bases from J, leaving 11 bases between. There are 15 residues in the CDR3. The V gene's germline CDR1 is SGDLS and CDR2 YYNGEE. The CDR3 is CASSVDGRTQETQYF. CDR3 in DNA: TGTGCCAGCAGCGTAGACGGGCGGACTCAAGAGACCCAGTACTTC.

CDR3 sequence: CASMGGTDTQYF. The CDR3 DNA follows: TGTGCCAGCATGGGGGGCACAGATACGCAGTATTTT. The chain combines TRBV28 with TRBJ2-3, with D perhaps assigned TRBD1 or TRBD2 (5 bases each). The CDR3 spans 12 residues. V was trimmed by 7 bases and J by 1 base, leaving 6 bases between them. Looked up from germline, CDR1 is MDHEN and CDR2 is SYDVKM.

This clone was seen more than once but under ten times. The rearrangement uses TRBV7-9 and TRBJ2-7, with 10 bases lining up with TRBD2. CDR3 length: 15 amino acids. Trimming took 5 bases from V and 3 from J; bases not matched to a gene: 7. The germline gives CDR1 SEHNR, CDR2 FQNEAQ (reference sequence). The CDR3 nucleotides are TGTGCCAGCAGCGGTCTAGCGGGAGTGTTCTACGAGCAGTACTTC. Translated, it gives CASSGLAGVFYEQYF.

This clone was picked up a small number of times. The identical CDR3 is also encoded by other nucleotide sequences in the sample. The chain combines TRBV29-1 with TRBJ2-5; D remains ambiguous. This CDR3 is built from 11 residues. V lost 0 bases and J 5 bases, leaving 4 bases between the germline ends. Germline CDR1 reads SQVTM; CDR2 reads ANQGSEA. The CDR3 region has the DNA TGCAGCGTTGAAGAAGGGGAGACCCAGTACTTC. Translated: CSVEEGETQYF.